The clone carrying this T cell receptor (beta chain) showed up just a few times. Its antigen is unidentified. For the second PCR, which ran for about 6 to 11 cycles, a sample-barcoded 5' primer and a J-beta primer mix were used. Individual samples furnished no less than 2.5 million CDR3-containing paired-end reads apiece. TCRdb reprocessed the 5' RACE reads via MiXCR and lists one record per CDR3 protein. Of around 1,900,000 distinct CDR3 sequences in the sample, approximately 39% were seen once. The study drew donors from healthy Caucasian individuals in Russia aged roughly 6 to 90. This sample was included in a study of blood T cells in healthy people across ages. Study observations and caveats: PBMCs went unsorted, and a conclusive naive versus antigen-experienced comparison was therefore prevented. TCR beta diversity per million T cells fell roughly linearly with age.

This CDR3 contains 13 residues. The germline CDR1 and CDR2 sequences are KGHDR and SFDVKD. V gave up 7 bases and J gave up 1 base, with 9 bases separating them. The clonotype comes from a human donor in good health. The sample consisted of blood. V usage is TRBV24-1 and J usage is TRBJ1-2; D not resolved. DNA of the CDR3: TGTGCCACCAGCCCCGGATTTAACTATGGCTACACCTTC. Translation: CATSPGFNYGYTF.